This TCR beta chain was observed in a study of control samples from healthy donors and cancer patients. The CDR3 is 19 residues long. The germline V gene encodes CDR1 MDHEN and CDR2 SYDVKM. V dropped 2 bases and J dropped 1 base, with 23 bases sitting between them. Sequenced by immunoSEQ multiplex PCR; TCRdb stores in-frame clones only, minus some. The sample yields about 160,000 clones, approximately 90% seen once. V is TRBV28 and J is TRBJ1-1, with D possibly TRBD1 on 5 matching bases. The sequence was obtained from a man under 40 in good health. Source material: blood. The CDR3 DNA follows: TGTGCCAGCAGTTTAGACCTTGGGGGACGGCGAACGGGGAACACTGAAGCTTTCTTT. Translated: CASSLDLGGRRTGNTEAFF.